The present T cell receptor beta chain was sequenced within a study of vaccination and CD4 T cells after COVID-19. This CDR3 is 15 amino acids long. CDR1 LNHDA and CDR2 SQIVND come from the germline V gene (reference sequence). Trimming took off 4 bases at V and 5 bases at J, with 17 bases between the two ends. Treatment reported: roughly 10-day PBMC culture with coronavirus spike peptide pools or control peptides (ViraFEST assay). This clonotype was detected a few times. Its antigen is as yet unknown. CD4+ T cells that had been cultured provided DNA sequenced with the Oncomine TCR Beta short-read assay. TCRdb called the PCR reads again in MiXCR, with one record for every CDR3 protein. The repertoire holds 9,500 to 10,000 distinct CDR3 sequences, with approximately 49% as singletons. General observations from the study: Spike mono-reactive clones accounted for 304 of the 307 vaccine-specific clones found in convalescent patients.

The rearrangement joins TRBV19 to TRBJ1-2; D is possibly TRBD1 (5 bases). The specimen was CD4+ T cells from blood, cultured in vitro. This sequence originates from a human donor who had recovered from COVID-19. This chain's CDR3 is CASSTQGRGSYGYTF. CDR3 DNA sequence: TGTGCCAGTAGTACGCAGGGTCGAGGGTCATATGGCTACACCTTC.